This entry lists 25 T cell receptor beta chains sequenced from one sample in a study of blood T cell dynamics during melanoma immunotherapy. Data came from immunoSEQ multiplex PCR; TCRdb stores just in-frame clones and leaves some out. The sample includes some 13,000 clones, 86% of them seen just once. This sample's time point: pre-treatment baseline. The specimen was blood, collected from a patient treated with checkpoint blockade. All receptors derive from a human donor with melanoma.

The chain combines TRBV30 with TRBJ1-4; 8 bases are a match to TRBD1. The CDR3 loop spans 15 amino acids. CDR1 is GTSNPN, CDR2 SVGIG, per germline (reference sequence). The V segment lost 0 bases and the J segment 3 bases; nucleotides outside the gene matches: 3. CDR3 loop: CAWSVQGAPNEKLFF. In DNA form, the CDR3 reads TGTGCCTGGAGTGTCCAGGGGGCCCCTAATGAAAAACTGTTTTTT.

CDR3 protein: CASSLDFPVGGTEAFF. Here the CDR3 DNA reads TGTGCCAGCAGCTTAGATTTCCCTGTGGGGGGTACTGAAGCTTTCTTT. The V gene is TRBV7-2, the J gene TRBJ1-1, with a possible D match to TRBD1 (5 bases). Germline assignment: CDR1 SGHTA and CDR2 FQGNSA. With 1 base removed from V and 5 bases from J, the gap between germline ends came to 17 bases. CDR3 length: 16 amino acids.

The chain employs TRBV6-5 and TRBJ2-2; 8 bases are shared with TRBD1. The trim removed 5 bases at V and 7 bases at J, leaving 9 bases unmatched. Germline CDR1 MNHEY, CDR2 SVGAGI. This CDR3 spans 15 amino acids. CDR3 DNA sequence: TGTGCCAGCAGTAAACGGACAGGGTCGATCGGGGAGCTGTTTTTT. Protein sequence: CASSKRTGSIGELFF.

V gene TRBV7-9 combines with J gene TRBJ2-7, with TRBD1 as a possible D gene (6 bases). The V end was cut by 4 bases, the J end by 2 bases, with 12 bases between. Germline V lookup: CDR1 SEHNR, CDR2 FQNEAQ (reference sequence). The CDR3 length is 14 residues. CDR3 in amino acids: CASSSPTGPYEQYF. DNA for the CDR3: TGTGCCAGCAGCTCCCCGACAGGCCCCTACGAGCAGTACTTC.

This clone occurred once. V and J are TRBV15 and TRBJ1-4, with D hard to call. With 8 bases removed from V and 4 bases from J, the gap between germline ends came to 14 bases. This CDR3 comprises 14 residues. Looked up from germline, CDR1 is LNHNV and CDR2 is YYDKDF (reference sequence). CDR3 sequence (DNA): TGTGCCACCGCGTCGTCCAGAGATAATGAAAAACTGTTTTTT. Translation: CATASSRDNEKLFF.

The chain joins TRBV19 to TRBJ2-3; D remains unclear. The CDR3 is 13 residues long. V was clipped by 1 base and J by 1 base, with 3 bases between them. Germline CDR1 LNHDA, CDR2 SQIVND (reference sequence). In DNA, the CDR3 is TGTGCCAGTAGTATAGTGGGCACAGATACGCAGTATTTT. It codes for CASSIVGTDTQYF. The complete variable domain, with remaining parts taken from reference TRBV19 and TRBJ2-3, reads DGGITQSPKYLFRKEGQNVTLSCEQNLNHDAMYWYRQDPGQGLRLIYYSQIVNDFQKGDIAEGYSVSREKKESFPLTVTSAQKNPTAFYLCASSIVGTDTQYFGPGTRLTVL.

The CDR3 here is CASSYSGYGYTF. As DNA, the CDR3 is TGTGCCAGCAGTTACTCAGGGTATGGCTACACCTTC. The rearrangement links TRBV6-5 to TRBJ1-2; D gene ambiguous. Germline V CDR1 and CDR2: MNHEY, SVGAGI. The V end lost 0 bases, the J end lost 5 bases, and 4 bases lay between the germline ends. The length of the CDR3 is 12 residues.

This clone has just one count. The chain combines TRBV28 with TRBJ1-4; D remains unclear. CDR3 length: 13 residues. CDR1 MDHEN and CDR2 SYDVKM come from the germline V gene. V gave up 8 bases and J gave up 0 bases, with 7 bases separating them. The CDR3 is CASGESTNEKLFF. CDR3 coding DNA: TGTGCCAGCGGGGAGTCAACTAATGAAAAACTGTTTTTT.

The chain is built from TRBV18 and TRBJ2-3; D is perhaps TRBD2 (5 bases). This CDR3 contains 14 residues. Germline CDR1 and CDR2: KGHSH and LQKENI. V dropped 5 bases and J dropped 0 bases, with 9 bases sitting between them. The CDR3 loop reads CASSVRVSTDTQYF. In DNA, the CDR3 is TGTGCCAGCTCAGTGAGGGTGAGCACAGATACGCAGTATTTT.

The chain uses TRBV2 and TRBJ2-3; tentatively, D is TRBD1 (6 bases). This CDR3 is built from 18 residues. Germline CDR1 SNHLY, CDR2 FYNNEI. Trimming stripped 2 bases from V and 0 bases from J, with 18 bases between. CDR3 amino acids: CASSERDMAKDSTDTQYF. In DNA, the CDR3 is TGTGCCAGCAGTGAAAGGGACATGGCTAAGGACAGCACAGATACGCAGTATTTT. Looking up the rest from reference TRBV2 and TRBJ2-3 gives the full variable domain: EPEVTQTPSHQVTQMGQEVILRCVPISNHLYFYWYRQILGQKVEFLVSFYNNEISEKSEIFDDQFSVERPDGSNFTLKIRSTKLEDSAMYFCASSERDMAKDSTDTQYFGPGTRLTVL.

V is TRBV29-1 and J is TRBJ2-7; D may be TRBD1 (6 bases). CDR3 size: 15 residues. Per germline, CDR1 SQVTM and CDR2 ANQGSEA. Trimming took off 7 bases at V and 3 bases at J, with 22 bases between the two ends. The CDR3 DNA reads TGCAGCGCCTCCCAGACAGGCCGAGGGAACTACGAGCAGTACTTC. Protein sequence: CSASQTGRGNYEQYF.

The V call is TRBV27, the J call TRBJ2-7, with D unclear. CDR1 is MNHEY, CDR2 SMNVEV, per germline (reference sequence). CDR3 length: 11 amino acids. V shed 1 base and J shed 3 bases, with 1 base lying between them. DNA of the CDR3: TGTGCCAGCAGTTTATTCTACGAGCAGTACTTC. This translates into CASSLFYEQYF.

The chain's CDR3 is CASSLERYYGYTF. In nucleotides, the CDR3 is TGTGCCAGCAGCTTAGAGAGGTACTATGGCTACACCTTC. The chain recombines TRBV7-8 with TRBJ1-2; D is uncertain. The CDR3 has 13 residues. V was pared by 1 base and J by 3 bases, with 6 bases between. CDR1 is SGHVS and CDR2 is FQNEAQ in the germline V gene.

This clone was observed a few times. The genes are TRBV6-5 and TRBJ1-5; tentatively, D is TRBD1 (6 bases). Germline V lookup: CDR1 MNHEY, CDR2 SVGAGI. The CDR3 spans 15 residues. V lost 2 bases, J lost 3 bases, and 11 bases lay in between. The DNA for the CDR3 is TGTGCCAGCAGTTACGACGGGACACACAATCAGCCCCAGCATTTT. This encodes CASSYDGTHNQPQHF.

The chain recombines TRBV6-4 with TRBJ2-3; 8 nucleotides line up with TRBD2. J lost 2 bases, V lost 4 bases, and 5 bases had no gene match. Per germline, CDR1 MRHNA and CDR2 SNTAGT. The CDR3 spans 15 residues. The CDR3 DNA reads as TGTGCCAGCAGTGCTGGCGGGGGGACCACAGATACGCAGTATTTT. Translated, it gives CASSAGGGTTDTQYF.

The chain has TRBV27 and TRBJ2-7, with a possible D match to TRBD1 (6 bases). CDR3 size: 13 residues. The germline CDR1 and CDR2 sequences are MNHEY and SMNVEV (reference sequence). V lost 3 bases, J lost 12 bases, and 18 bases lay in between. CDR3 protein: CASSFQDRKSLYF. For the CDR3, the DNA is TGTGCCAGCAGTTTTCAGGACAGAAAAAGTCTGTACTTC.

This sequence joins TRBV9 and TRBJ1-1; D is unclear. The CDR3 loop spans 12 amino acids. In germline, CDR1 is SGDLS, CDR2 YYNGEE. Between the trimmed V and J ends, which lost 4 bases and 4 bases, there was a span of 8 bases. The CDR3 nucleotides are TGTGCCAGCAGCACCTCGGGCACTGAAGCTTTCTTT. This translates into CASSTSGTEAFF. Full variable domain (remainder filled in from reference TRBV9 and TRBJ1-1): DSGVTQTPKHLITATGQRVTLRCSPRSGDLSVYWYQQSLDQGLQFLIQYYNGEERAKGNILERFSAQQFPDLHSELNLSSLELGDSALYFCASSTSGTEAFFGQGTRLTVV.

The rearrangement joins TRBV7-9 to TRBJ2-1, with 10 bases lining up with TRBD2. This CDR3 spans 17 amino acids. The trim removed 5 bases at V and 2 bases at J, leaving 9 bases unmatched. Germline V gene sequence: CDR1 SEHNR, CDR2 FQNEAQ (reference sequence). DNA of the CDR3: TGTGCCAGCAGCCCTCTAGCGGGAGAATTAGCCTACAATGAGCAGTTCTTC. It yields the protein CASSPLAGELAYNEQFF.

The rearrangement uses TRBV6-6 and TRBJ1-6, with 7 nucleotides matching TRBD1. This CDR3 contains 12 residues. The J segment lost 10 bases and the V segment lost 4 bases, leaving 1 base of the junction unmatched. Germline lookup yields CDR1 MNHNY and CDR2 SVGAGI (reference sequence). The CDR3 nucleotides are TGTGCCAGCAGTTGGGACAGCTCACCCCTCCACTTT. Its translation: CASSWDSSPLHF.

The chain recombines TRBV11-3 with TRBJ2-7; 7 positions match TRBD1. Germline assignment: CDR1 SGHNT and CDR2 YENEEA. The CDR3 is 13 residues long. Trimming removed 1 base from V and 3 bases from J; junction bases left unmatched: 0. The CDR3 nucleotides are TGTGCCAGCAGCTTAGGGGACAGCTACGAGCAGTACTTC. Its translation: CASSLGDSYEQYF.

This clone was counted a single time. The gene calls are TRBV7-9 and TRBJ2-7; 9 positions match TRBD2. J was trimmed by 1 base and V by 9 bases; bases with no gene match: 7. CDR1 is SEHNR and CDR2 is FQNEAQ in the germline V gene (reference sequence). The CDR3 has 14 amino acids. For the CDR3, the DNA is TGTGCCAGTCAAAGCGGGGGGCGATCCTACGAGCAGTACTTC. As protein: CASQSGGRSYEQYF. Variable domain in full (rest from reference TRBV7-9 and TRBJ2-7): DTGVSQNPRHKITKRGQNVTFRCDPISEHNRLYWYRQTLGQGPEFLTYFQNEAQLEKSRLLSDRFSAERPKGSFSTLEIQRTEQGDSAMYLCASQSGGRSYEQYFGPGTRLTVT.

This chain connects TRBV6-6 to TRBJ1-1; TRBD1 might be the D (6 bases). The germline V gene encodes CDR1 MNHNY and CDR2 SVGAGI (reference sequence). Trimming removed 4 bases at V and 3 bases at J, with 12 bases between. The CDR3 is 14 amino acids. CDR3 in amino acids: CASSSQGLDTEAFF. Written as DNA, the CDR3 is TGTGCCAGCAGTTCACAGGGTTTGGACACTGAAGCTTTCTTT.

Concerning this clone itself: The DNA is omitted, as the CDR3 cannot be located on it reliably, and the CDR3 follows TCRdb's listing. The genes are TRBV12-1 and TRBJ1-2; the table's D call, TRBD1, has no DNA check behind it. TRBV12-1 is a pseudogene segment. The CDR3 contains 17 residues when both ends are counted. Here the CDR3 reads CASSRNAVGQGTYGYTF.

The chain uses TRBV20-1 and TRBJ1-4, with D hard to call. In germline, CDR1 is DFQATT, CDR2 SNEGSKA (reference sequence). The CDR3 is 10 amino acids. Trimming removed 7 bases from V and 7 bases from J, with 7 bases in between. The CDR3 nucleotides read TGCAGTGTCAGCACTGAAAAACTGTTTTTT. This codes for CSVSTEKLFF.

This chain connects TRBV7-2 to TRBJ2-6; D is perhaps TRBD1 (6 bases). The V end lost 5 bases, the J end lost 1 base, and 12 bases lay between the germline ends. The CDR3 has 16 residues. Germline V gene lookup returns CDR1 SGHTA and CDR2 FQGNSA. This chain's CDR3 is CASSQDSSSGANVLTF. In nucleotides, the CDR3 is TGTGCCAGCAGCCAGGACAGTTCATCTGGGGCCAACGTCCTGACTTTC.